This note documents a single T cell receptor (beta chain) sequence. Preparation of the TCRbeta library used unique molecular identifiers. TCRdb re-called the PCR reads through MiXCR, storing one row per CDR3 protein. Of about a million distinct CDR3 sequences in the sample, 25% to 30% were seen once. V was shortened by 6 bases and J by 5 bases, with 14 bases between the two germline ends. The CDR3 contains 14 residues. The data originate from a study of T-cell reconstitution after alpha-beta-depleted transplantation in children. The receptor was isolated from a boy in the first two years of life who had a stem cell transplant for SCID, so the T cells may come from the graft donor. The specimen was PBMCs, mostly from graft donor cells, collected 360 days after TCRalphabeta/CD19-depleted stem cell transplant. V is TRBV12-3 or TRBV12-4 and J is TRBJ1-5, with D perhaps TRBD1 (5 bases). The CDR3 sequence: CASRVTAGDQPQHF. CDR3 nucleotides: TGTGCCAGCAGAGTGACAGCGGGGGATCAGCCCCAGCATTTT.